A selection of T cell receptor beta chains follows, all from one sample in a study of Graves' ophthalmopathy and Graves' hyperthyroidism. One entry per CDR3 protein results from TCRdb running MiXCR on the multiplex PCR reads. The table has 200,000 to 250,000 distinct CDR3 sequences, 20% to 25% seen once. Sequencing was performed on peripheral blood. These receptors were collected from a woman between 50 and 59 years old with Graves' ophthalmopathy. Both conserved end residues are part of each CDR3. The D gene is left open where the match is weak. Some rows mark clone size as missing; the rest say once, few, many or name a class of expanded clone.

v_gene	j_gene	d_gene	abundance	CDR3nt	CDR3aa
TRBV28	TRBJ2-7	TRBD1	.	TGTGCCAGCAGTTATTTGGACAGGCCCTACGAGCAGTACTTC	CASSYLDRPYEQYF
TRBV5-1	TRBJ2-7	.	.	TGCGCCAGCAGCGCCAATAATGGAGACGAGCAGTACTTC	CASSANNGDEQYF
TRBV11-2	TRBJ2-2	.	many	TGTGCCAGCAGCTTACGTCCCGGGGACCCTACGAACACCGGGGAGCTGTTTTTT	CASSLRPGDPTNTGELFF
TRBV5-1	TRBJ2-7	.	.	TGCGCCAGCAGCTCCCAGACCGCGGCCCCCGAGCAGTACTTC	CASSSQTAAPEQYF
TRBV2	TRBJ2-7	TRBD2	.	TGTGCCAGCAGCGATGGGACTAGCGGGAGGGACGAGCAGTACTTC	CASSDGTSGRDEQYF
TRBV20-1	TRBJ1-5	.	.	TGCAGTGCTAGAACTATGGACGGTCGGGGTCAGCCCCAGCATTTT	CSARTMDGRGQPQHF
TRBV13	TRBJ2-6	.	many	TGTGCCAGCAGCCCAGGGCGGGTATCTGGGGCCAACGTCCTGACTTTC	CASSPGRVSGANVLTF
TRBV24-1	TRBJ2-1	.	many	TGTGCCACCGGTAGCCGGACTACTCATGAGCAGTTCTTC	CATGSRTTHEQFF
TRBV4-2	TRBJ1-2	.	.	TGTGCCAGCACCCAAATTGGGGTTTATGGCTACACCTTC	CASTQIGVYGYTF
TRBV5-1	TRBJ2-7	.	.	TGCGCCAGCAAATCGGCTCAGCGAGGAGTTTTCGAGCAGTACTTC	CASKSAQRGVFEQYF
TRBV6-1	TRBJ2-7	.	.	TGTGCCAGCAGTCAAAACCCCTTTTTCGAGCAGTACTTC	CASSQNPFFEQYF
TRBV7-9	TRBJ1-1	.	many	TGTGCCAGCAGCCCCTCCTTGAGGCCTGAAGCTTTCTTT	CASSPSLRPEAFF
TRBV28	TRBJ1-2	.	many	TGTGCCAGCAGGAAGAGGGCCAATTCCAACTATGGCTACACCTTC	CASRKRANSNYGYTF
TRBV30	TRBJ1-1	TRBD1	.	TGTGCCTGGAGTGGGAGGGGGCGTGACACTGAAGCTTTCTTT	CAWSGRGRDTEAFF
TRBV10-2	TRBJ1-5	.	many	TGCGCCAGCAGTGAGCTGCCTCACTCTATATATGACTATAGCAATCAGCCCCAGCATTTT	CASSELPHSIYDYSNQPQHF
TRBV3-1	TRBJ2-5	.	many	TGTGCCAGCCAAAGGGACTTGGAGACCCAGTACTTC	CASQRDLETQYF
TRBV6-2/TRBV6-3	TRBJ2-2	.	many	TGTGCCAGCAGTTACTCGAAGGCAGTATACACCGGGGAGCTGTTTTTT	CASSYSKAVYTGELFF
TRBV20-1	TRBJ1-1	.	many	TGCAGTGCTAGATTGCGTTTGAACACTGAAGCTTTCTTT	CSARLRLNTEAFF
TRBV6-5	TRBJ2-2	.	many	TGTGCCAGCATCCCCCCCCGGGGTTACTCCGGGGAGCTGTTTTTT	CASIPPRGYSGELFF
TRBV15	TRBJ2-7	TRBD2	many	TGTGCCACCAGCAGAGATCGCAGCGGGAGGGCCTACGAGCAGTACTTC	CATSRDRSGRAYEQYF
TRBV18	TRBJ1-1	TRBD1	few	TGTGCCAGCTCCGAGGGACAGGGAGGAAACACTGAAGCTTTCTTT	CASSEGQGGNTEAFF
TRBV6-2/TRBV6-3	TRBJ2-5	TRBD1	.	TGTGCCAGCAGAGATCCAGGGGGAGAGACCCAGTACTTC	CASRDPGGETQYF
TRBV6-2/TRBV6-3	TRBJ2-5	.	.	TGTGCCAGCAGTTACCATGCTAGCAGGGAGACCCAGTACTTC	CASSYHASRETQYF
TRBV6-1	TRBJ1-6	.	many	TGTGCCAGCAGTGAACAGGATAATTCACCCCTCCACTTT	CASSEQDNSPLHF
TRBV30	TRBJ1-6	.	many	TGTGCCTGGAGTTCGGACAGCTATAATTCACCCCTCCACTTT	CAWSSDSYNSPLHF
TRBV24-1	TRBJ2-7	TRBD1	many	TGTGCCACCAGACCCTCTTGGGCAGGGGGTGCGACCATCTCCTACGAGCAGTACTTC	CATRPSWAGGATISYEQYF
TRBV5-5	TRBJ2-3	.	.	TGTGCCAGCAGCCCCCTCGCGCGGGGCACAGATACGCAGTATTTT	CASSPLARGTDTQYF
TRBV12-3/TRBV12-4	TRBJ2-2	.	many	TGTGCCACCAGCCCGGCGCCGGGTAGTTACGGGGAGCTGTTTTTT	CATSPAPGSYGELFF
TRBV10-3	TRBJ1-1	.	many	TGTGCCATCAGTAAGGACAGATCCACTGAAGCTTTCTTT	CAISKDRSTEAFF
TRBV12-3/TRBV12-4	TRBJ2-5	.	many	TGTGCCAGCAGTTTAGGCCGGGACTTCGGGTCGACCCAGTACTTC	CASSLGRDFGSTQYF
TRBV7-3	TRBJ1-2	.	many	TGTGCCAGCAGTTTAATGGGACAATTCTATGGCTACACCTTC	CASSLMGQFYGYTF
TRBV27	TRBJ1-3	.	few	TGTGCCAGCAGTTTCAAAGCATCTGGAAACACCATATATTTT	CASSFKASGNTIYF
TRBV20-1	TRBJ2-7	.	.	TGCAGTGCTAGACTCTTCCAGGGGGGGGGTTCTAACAAACGGGCCGGCGAGCAGTACTTC	CSARLFQGGGSNKRAGEQYF
TRBV11-2	TRBJ2-2	.	many	TGTGCCAGCAGCTTACAAGAGCTACTGAACACCGGGGAGCTGTTTTTT	CASSLQELLNTGELFF
TRBV20-1	TRBJ1-1	.	many	TGCAGTCCGGCATCGAACACTGAAGCTTTCTTT	CSPASNTEAFF
TRBV24-1	TRBJ2-3	.	.	TGTGCCACCAGTGATCCGCCCTCGGATACGCAGTATTTT	CATSDPPSDTQYF
TRBV28	TRBJ2-2	.	many	TGTGCCAGCAGTACTGACAGCCCGAACACCGGGGAGCTGTTTTTT	CASSTDSPNTGELFF
TRBV29-1	TRBJ1-1	.	many	TGCAGCGGCGGCCGGGGAACCATGAACACTGAAGCTTTCTTT	CSGGRGTMNTEAFF
TRBV4-1	TRBJ2-5	TRBD2	many	TGCGCCAGCAGCCAACTTGGGACTAGCGGGAGGGCCTGGGAGACCCAGTACTTC	CASSQLGTSGRAWETQYF
TRBV19	TRBJ1-4	.	many	TGTGCCAGTAAGATTGCAACTAATGAAAAACTGTTTTTT	CASKIATNEKLFF
TRBV27	TRBJ2-2	TRBD2	many	TGTGCCAGCAGTTTCCTCCGGGGGAGGGGTGCCGGGGAGCTGTTTTTT	CASSFLRGRGAGELFF
TRBV6-1	TRBJ2-7	TRBD2	many	TGTGCCAGCAGTGAAGCGGGACTAGCGAGCTCCTACGAGCAGTACTTC	CASSEAGLASSYEQYF
TRBV20-1	TRBJ2-2	.	.	TGCAGTGCTAGAGGGTCCGGGAACCCCTACACCGGGGAGCTGTTTTTT	CSARGSGNPYTGELFF